This TCR beta chain came from a study of T cells in Graves' hyperthyroidism and ophthalmopathy (dated by TCRdb to between 2018 and 2021). A note on the overall study: TCR V-J signatures able to tell the groups apart were searched for in a discovery cohort of 90 to 100 patients, of whom approximately 40 had Graves' ophthalmopathy and around 57 had stable Graves' hyperthyroidism. Whether ophthalmopathy could be predicted prospectively was tested in an independent validation cohort made up of under 20 hyperthyroidism patients plus 17 patients who later progressed to ophthalmopathy. The 100 or so discovery patients were randomly divided into training and test sets at a 7:3 ratio. Thyroid tissue and blood T-cell repertoires from about six Graves' hyperthyroidism patients were also compared in the study. After sampling, hyperthyroidism patients received methimazole starting at 30 mg daily, and ophthalmopathy patients received high-dose intravenous methylprednisolone. TCR Vbeta CDR3 sequencing of roughly 140 peripheral blood samples (more than 40 ophthalmopathy, about 75 hyperthyroidism and 17 progressor patients) is reported in the paper. Results the study describes overall, beyond this receptor: During validation, the model predicted progression to ophthalmopathy a median of about 6.3 months ahead of onset, with almost 71% sensitivity and 72.22% specificity. Sample size was not statistically predetermined, and investigators were not blinded to group allocation. A 13 V-J signature model separated ophthalmopathy from stable hyperthyroidism, with approximately 87% sensitivity and around 84% specificity in cross-validation and 80%/75% in testing. Most expanded thyroid clonotypes (frequency above 0.001) were also detected in blood, a finding suggesting that blood repertoires may reflect thyroid immune responses.

The CDR3 runs 12 residues from the cysteine to the phenylalanine. Only the CDR3 DNA stays, 36 bases, in frame from base 1. At the junction V is shortened by 4 bases and J by 3 bases, with 9 bases in between. The germline V gene specifies SQVTM as CDR1 and ANQGSEA as CDR2. TCR beta CDR3 regions were amplified from RNA transcripts. For the first round of RT-PCR on the TCR CDR3, the HTBI primer set was used together with the Qiagen OneStep RT-PCR kit. Libraries were constructed in a second round of multiplex PCR, after which size selection and purification were carried out. Paired-end sequencing of the libraries was performed with 100 bp reads on an Illumina HiSeq2000. The published analysis was carried out like this. SOAPnuke was used to process the raw data, throwing out any read that contained adapters or uncalled bases, had a mean Phred below 15, or lacked an exact constant-primer or identifier match. COPE v1.2.5 was used to merge high-quality paired reads, and clonotypes were defined as unique nucleotide sequences. Clonotypes were aligned to IMGT TRBV, TRBD and TRBJ reference segments using MiTCR v1.1. Analysis was restricted to V-J combinations with a frequency above 0.0001, which covered 99.2% of repertoires. A TCS score was defined as the ratio of F50 (clonal expansion) to E x V (chaos), with BLOSUM62-based TCRdist applied between CDR3 peptides within each V-J. Welch's t-statistics and random forest reduced fewer than 550 V-J features to roughly 13, which were used in a naive Bayes classifier (R e1071). The Morisita-Horn index was used to measure how similar the thyroid and blood repertoires were. Clones were called with MiXCR by TCRdb after fastp trimmed the public reads at Q25, and only in-frame beta chains were retained. Each CDR3 protein appears once, grouped with its most common genes and DNA. What appears here as the V and J calls and clone size reflects TCRdb's work, not the paper's. The sample has 500,000 to 650,000 distinct CDR3 sequences on record, about 45% of them singletons. In total, the top ten clones hold around 47% of the sample.

Concerning this clonotype itself: Its antigen has not been determined. Base quality data are lacking; no much larger clone is found one base away.

Patients with uncontrolled infections, other autoimmune diseases, pregnancy or lactation were excluded. Diagnoses were established on the basis of clinical symptoms, serum thyroxine and TRAb, thyroid ultrasound, and orbital computed tomography. Total RNA was extracted using Trizol reagent, and RNA quality was assessed on an Agilent 2100 Bioanalyzer. The sample taken for sequencing was peripheral blood or thyroid tissue (not recorded which). Recombination linked TRBV29-1 to TRBJ1-1, with the D gene too uncertain to name. The TCR sequence derives from an adult woman with Graves' disease, either hyperthyroidism or ophthalmopathy (not recorded which). The CDR3 in this case is CSVVEQYTEAFF. In nucleotide form, the sequence is TGCAGCGTTGTAGAACAGTACACTGAAGCTTTCTTT.